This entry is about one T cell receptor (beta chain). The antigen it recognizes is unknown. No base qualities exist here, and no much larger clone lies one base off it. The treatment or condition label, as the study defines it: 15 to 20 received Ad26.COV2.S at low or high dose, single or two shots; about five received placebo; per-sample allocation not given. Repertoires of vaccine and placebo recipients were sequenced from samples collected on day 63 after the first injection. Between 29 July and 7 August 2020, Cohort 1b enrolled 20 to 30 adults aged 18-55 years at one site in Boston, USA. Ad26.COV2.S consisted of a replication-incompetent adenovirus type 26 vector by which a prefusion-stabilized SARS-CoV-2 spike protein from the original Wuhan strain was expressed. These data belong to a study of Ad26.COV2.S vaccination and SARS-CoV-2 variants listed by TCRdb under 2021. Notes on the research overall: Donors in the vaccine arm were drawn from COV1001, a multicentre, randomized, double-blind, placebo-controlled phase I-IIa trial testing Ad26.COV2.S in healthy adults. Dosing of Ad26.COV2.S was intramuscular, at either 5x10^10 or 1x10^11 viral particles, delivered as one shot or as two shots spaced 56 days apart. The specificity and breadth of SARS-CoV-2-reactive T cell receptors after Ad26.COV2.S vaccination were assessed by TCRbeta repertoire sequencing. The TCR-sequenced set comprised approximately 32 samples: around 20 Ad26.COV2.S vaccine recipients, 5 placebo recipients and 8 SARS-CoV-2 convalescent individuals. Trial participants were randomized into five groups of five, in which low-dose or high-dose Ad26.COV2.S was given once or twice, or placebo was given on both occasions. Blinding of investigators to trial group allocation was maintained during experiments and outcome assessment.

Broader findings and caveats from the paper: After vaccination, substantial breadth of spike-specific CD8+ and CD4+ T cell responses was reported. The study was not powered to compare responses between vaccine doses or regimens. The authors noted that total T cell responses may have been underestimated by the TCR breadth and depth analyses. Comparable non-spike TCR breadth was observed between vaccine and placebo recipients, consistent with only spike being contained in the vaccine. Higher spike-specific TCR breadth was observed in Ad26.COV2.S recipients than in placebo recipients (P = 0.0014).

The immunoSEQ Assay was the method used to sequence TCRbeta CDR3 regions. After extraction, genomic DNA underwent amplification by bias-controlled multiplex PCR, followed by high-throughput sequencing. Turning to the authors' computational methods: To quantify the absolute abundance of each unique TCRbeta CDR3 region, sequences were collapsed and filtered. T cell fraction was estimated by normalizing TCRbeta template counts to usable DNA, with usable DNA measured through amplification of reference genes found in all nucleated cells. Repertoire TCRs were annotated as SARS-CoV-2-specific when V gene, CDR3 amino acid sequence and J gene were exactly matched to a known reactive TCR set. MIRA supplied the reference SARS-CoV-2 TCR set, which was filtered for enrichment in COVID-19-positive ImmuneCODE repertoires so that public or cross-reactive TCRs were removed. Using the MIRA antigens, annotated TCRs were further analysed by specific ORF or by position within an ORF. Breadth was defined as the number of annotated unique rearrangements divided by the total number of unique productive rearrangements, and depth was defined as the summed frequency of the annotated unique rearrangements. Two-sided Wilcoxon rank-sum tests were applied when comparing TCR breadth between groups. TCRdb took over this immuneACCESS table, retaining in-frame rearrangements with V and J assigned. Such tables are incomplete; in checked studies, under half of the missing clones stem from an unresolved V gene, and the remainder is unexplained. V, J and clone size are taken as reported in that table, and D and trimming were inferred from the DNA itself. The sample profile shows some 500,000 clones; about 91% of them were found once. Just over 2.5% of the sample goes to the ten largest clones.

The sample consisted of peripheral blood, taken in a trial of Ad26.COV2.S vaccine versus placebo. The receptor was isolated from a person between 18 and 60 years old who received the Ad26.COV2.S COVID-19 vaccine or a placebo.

The nucleotide sequence is given as TGTGCCAGCAGTCCCCCGGGTTTAAGCTCTGGAAACACCATATATTTT. It codes for CASSPPGLSSGNTIYF. The rearrangement combines TRBV28 with TRBJ1-3; the D gene remains uncertain. From the germline V gene, CDR1 is MDHEN and CDR2 is SYDVKM. The CDR3 numbers 16 residues from cysteine through phenylalanine. Only the CDR3 DNA stays, 48 bases, in frame from base 1. Trimming costs V 5 bases and J 0 bases, and their ends lie 14 bases apart.